The present entry profiles one TCR beta chain with its context. Antigen specificity is unknown. This sample stems from a study of T cell responses to AZD1222 COVID-19 vaccine. Study-wide points: With two AZD1222 doses given, Spike-specific TCR breadth and depth both rose. Repertoires were sampled only after the peak T cell response.

Profiled with immunoSEQ multiplex PCR; TCRdb holds only in-frame clones, not every one. The data hold roughly 120,000 clones, with about 91% observed a single time. V lost 0 bases and J lost 0, with 7 bases in between. In germline, CDR1 is SGHRS, CDR2 YFSETQ. The CDR3 sequence is 15 residues long. Source: peripheral blood, taken on day 0 of AZD1222 vaccination. This chain links TRBV5-1 with TRBJ1-3; no clear D gene. The receptor was isolated from an adult in good health. The CDR3 DNA is TGCGCCAGCAGCTTGGATCCTTCCTCTGGAAACACCATATATTTT. This codes for CASSLDPSSGNTIYF.